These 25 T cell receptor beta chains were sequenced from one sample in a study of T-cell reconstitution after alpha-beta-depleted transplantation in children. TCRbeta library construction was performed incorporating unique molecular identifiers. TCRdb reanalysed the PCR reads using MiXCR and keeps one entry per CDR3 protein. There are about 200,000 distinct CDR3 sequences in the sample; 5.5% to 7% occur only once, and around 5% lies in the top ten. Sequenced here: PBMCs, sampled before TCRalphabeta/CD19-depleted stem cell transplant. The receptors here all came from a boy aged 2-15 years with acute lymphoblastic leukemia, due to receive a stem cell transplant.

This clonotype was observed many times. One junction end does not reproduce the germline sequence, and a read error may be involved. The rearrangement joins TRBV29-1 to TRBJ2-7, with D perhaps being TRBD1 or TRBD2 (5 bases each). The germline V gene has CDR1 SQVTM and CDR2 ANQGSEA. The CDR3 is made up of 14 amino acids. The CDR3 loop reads CSVEVGTSIYEQYF. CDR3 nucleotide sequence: TGCAGCGTCGAAGTCGGGACGTCGATCTACGAGCAGTACTTC.

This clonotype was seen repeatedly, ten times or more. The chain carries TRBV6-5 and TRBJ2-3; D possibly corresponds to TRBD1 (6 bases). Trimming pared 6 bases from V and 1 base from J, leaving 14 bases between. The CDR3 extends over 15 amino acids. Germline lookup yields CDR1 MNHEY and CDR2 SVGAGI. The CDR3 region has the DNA TGTGCCAGCAGCAACAACAGGGCCCGCACAGATACGCAGTATTTT. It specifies CASSNNRARTDTQYF.

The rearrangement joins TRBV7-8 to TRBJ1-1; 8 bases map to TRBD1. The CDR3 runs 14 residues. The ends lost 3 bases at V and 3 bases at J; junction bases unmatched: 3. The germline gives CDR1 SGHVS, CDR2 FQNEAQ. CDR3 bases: TGTGCCAGCAGCTTGTCGGACAGGGACACTGAAGCTTTCTTT. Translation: CASSLSDRDTEAFF.

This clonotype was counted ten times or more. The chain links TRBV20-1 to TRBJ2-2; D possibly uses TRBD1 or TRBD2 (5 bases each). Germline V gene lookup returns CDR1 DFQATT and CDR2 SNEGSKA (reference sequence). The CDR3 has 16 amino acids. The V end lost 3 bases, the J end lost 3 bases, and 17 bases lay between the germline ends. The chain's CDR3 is CSARAPGTEYTGELFF. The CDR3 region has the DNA TGCAGTGCTAGGGCCCCCGGGACCGAATACACCGGGGAGCTGTTTTTT.

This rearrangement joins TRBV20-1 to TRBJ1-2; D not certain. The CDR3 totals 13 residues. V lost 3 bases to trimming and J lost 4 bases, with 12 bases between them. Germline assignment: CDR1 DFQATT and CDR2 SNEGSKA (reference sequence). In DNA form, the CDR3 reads TGCAGTGCTAGTGTCCGGGGTCCCTATGGCTACACCTTC. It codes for CSASVRGPYGYTF.

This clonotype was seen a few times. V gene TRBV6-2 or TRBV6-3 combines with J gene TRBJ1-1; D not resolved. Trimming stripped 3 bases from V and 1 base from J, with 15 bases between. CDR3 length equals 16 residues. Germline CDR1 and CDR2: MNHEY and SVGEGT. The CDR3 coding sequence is TGTGCCAGCAGTTATCCTTCATTTAGATCGAACACTGAAGCTTTCTTT. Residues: CASSYPSFRSNTEAFF.

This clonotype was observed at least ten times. In DNA, the CDR3 is TGTGCCAGCAGCTTGCCTCTGGGACAGGGGAACAATGAGCAGTTCTTC. It specifies CASSLPLGQGNNEQFF. The rearrangement joins TRBV7-9 to TRBJ2-1; 10 bases fit TRBD1. Per germline, CDR1 SEHNR and CDR2 FQNEAQ (reference sequence). Unmatched junction bases numbered 7, after V lost 3 bases and J lost 5 bases. This CDR3 is 16 amino acids long.

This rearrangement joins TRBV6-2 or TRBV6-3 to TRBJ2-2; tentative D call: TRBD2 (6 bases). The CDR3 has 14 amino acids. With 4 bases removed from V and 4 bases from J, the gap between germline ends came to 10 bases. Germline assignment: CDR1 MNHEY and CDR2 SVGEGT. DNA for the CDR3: TGTGCCAGCAGTTGGGGCGGGGTCACCGGGGAGCTGTTTTTT. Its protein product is CASSWGGVTGELFF.

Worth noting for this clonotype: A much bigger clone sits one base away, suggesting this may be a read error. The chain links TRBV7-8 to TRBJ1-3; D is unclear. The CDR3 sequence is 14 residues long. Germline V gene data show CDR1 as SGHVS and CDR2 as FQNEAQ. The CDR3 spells CASTLEILGNTIYF. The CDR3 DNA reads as TGTGCCAGCACCTTAGAGATTTTGGGAAACACCATATATTTT. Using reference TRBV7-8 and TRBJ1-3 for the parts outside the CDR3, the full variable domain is GAGVSQSPRYKVAKRGQDVALRCDPISGHVSLFWYQQALGQGPEFLTYFQNEAQLDKSGLPSDRFFAERPEGSVSTLKIQRTQQEDSAVYLCASTLEILGNTIYFGEGSWLTVV.

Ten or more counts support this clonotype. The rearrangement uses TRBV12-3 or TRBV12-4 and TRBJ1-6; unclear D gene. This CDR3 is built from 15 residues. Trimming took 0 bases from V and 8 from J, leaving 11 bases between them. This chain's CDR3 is CASSLAPGSYSPLHF. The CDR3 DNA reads TGTGCCAGCAGTTTAGCGCCGGGGAGCTATTCACCCCTCCACTTT.

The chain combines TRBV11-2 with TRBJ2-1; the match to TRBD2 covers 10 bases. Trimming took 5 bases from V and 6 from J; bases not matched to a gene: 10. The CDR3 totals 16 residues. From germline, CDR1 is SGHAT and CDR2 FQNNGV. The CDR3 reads CASSQPRAGGRNEQFF. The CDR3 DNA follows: TGTGCCAGCAGCCAACCCCGAGCGGGGGGGCGCAATGAGCAGTTCTTC.

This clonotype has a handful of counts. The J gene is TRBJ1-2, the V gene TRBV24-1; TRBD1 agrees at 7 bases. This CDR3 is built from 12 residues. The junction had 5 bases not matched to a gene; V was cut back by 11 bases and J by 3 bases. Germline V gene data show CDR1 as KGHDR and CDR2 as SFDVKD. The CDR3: CASGDRDYGYTF. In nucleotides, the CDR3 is TGTGCCAGCGGTGACAGGGACTATGGCTACACCTTC.

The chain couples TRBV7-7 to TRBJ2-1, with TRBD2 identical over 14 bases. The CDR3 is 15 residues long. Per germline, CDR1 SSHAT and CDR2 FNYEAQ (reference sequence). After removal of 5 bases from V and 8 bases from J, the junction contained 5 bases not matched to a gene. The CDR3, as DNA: TGTGCCAGCAGCGCGGGACTAGCGGGAGTCGATGAGCAGTTCTTC. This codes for CASSAGLAGVDEQFF.

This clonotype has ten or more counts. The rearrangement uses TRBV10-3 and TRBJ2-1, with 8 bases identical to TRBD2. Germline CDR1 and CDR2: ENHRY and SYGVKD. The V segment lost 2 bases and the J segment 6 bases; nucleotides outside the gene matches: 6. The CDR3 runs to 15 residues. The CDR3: CAISEAGTRGNEQFF. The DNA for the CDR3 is TGTGCCATCAGTGAGGCCGGGACTAGGGGCAATGAGCAGTTCTTC.

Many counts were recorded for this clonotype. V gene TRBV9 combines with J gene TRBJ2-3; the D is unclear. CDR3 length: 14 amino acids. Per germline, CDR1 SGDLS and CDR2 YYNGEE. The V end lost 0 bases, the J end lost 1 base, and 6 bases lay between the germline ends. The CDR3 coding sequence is TGTGCCAGCAGCGTAGGGCCGCGCACAGATACGCAGTATTTT. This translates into CASSVGPRTDTQYF.

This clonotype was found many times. CDR3 amino acids: CASSLIDRMNTEAFF. DNA for the CDR3: TGTGCCAGCAGCTTGATTGACAGGATGAACACTGAAGCTTTCTTT. The chain has TRBV7-9 and TRBJ1-1, with D possibly TRBD1 on 6 matching bases. Germline loops: CDR1 SEHNR, CDR2 FQNEAQ (reference sequence). The CDR3 runs 15 residues. Deletions cut 3 bases from V and 0 bases from J, with 11 bases between. The full variable domain, rest sourced from reference TRBV7-9 and TRBJ1-1, is DTGVSQNPRHKITKRGQNVTFRCDPISEHNRLYWYRQTLGQGPEFLTYFQNEAQLEKSRLLSDRFSAERPKGSFSTLEIQRTEQGDSAMYLCASSLIDRMNTEAFFGQGTRLTVV.

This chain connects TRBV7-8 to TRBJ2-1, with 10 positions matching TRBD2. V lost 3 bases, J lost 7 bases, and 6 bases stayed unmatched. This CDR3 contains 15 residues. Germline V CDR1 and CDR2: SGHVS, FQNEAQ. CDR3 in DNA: TGTGCCAGCAGCTTCAAGCGGGAGGGGTGGAATGAGCAGTTCTTC. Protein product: CASSFKREGWNEQFF.

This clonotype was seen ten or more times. In nucleotides, the CDR3 is TGCAGTGCTAGTACTGCAGGGAGCGGTGACAATGAGCAGTTCTTC. Protein product: CSASTAGSGDNEQFF. J is TRBJ2-1 and V is TRBV20-1; D tentatively reads TRBD1 or TRBD2 (5 bases each). CDR1 is DFQATT, CDR2 SNEGSKA, per germline (reference sequence). With 3 bases removed from V and 5 bases from J, the gap between germline ends came to 17 bases. The CDR3 extends over 15 amino acids.

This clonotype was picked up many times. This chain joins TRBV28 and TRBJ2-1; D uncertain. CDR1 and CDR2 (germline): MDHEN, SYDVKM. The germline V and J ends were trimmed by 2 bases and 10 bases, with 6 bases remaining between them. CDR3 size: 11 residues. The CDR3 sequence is CASSLIGEQFF. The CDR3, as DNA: TGTGCCAGCAGTTTAATTGGGGAGCAGTTCTTC. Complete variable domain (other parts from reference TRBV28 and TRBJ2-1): DVKVTQSSRYLVKRTGEKVFLECVQDMDHENMFWYRQDPGLGLRLIYFSYDVKMKEKGDIPEGYSVSREKKERFSLILESASTNQTSMYLCASSLIGEQFFGPGTRLTVL.

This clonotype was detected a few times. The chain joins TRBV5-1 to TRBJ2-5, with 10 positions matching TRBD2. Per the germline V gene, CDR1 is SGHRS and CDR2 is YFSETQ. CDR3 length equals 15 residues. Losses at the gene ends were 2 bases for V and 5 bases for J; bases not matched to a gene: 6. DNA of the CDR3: TGCGCCAGCAGCTTCACTAGCGGGGAGCGGGAGACCCAGTACTTC. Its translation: CASSFTSGERETQYF.

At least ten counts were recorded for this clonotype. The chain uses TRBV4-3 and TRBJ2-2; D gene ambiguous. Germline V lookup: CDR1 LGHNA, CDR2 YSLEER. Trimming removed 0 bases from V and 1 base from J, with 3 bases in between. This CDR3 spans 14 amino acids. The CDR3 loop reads CASSQDLNTGELFF. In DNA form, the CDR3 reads TGCGCCAGCAGCCAAGATTTGAACACCGGGGAGCTGTTTTTT.

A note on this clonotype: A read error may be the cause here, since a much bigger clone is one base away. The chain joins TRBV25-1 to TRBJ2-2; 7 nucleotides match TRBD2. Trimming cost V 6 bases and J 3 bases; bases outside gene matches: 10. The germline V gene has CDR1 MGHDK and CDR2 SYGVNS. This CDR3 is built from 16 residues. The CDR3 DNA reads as TGTGCCAGCAGCTTCAAGCGGGATGTTCACACCGGGGAGCTGTTTTTT. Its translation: CASSFKRDVHTGELFF.

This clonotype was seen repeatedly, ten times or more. In nucleotides, the CDR3 is TGTGCCAGCAGGACCACCTCGGACACCGGGGAGCTGTTTTTT. It is translated as CASRTTSDTGELFF. The genes are TRBV6-2 or TRBV6-3 and TRBJ2-2, with D hard to call. The CDR3 covers 14 residues. Between the trimmed V and J ends, which lost 6 bases and 3 bases, there was a span of 11 bases. The germline V gene encodes CDR1 MNHEY and CDR2 SVGEGT.

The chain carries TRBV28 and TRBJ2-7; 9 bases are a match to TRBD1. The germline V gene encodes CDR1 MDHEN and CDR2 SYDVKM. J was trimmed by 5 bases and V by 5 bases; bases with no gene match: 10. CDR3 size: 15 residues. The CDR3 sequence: CASSPTGQGKDEQYF. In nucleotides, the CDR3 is TGTGCCAGCAGTCCAACGGGACAGGGAAAGGACGAGCAGTACTTC.

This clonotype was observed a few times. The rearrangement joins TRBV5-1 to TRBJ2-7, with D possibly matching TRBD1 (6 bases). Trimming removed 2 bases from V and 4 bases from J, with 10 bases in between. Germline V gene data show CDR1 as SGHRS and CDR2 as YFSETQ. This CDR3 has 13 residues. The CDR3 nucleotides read TGCGCCAGCAGCTTACCGGACAGATACGAGCAGTACTTC. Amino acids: CASSLPDRYEQYF.